The T cell receptor (beta chain) described here comes from a study of tumor-infiltrating lymphocytes in localized non-small cell lung cancer. Study-wide context: Several tumor histologies, both smoking statuses, and some post-neoadjuvant chemotherapy samples were included. Tumor tissue and non-adjacent uninvolved lung came from each patient. Study-level points and caveats: Immunotypes IM1 and IM2 had similar TCR-derived T-cell fractions.

Using immunoSEQ multiplex PCR, the repertoire was profiled, and TCRdb retains in-frame clones only, with some absent. The sample contains about 13,000 clones, 70% to 75% of which appear only once. CDR3 length: 12 amino acids. Germline CDR1 reads MNHEY; CDR2 reads SMNVEV (reference sequence). Trimming shortened V by 8 bases and J by 6 bases, and 14 bases separated the two germline ends. On this clone itself: Its target is not known.

Source material: uninvolved lung tissue not adjacent to the tumor. The chain has TRBV27 and TRBJ2-7; no firm D call. This TCR came from a human donor with non-small cell lung cancer. The CDR3 loop reads CASSPQGLEQYF. The CDR3, as DNA: TGTGCCAGCTCCCCCCAAGGGCTCGAGCAGTACTTC.